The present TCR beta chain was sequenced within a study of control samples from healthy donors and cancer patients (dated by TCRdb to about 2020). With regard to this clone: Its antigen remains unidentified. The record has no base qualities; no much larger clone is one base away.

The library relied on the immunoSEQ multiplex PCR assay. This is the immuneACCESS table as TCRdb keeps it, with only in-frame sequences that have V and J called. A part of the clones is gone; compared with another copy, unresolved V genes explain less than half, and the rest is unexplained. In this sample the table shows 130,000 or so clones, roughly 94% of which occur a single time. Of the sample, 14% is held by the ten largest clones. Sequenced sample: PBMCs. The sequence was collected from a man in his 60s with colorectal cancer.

The sequenced DNA is TGTGCCAGCAGTTACTCGACCCAGGGGGTGGGGCCCCAGCATTTT. Protein translation: CASSYSTQGVGPQHF. Recombination connected TRBV6-6 to TRBJ1-5; TRBD1 fits 7 bases in the junction. Looking up the germline V gene (reference sequence) yields CDR1 MNHNY and CDR2 SVGAGI. The germline V end is reduced by 0 bases and the J end by 9 bases; junction bases left unmatched: 8. The CDR3 runs 15 residues from the cysteine to the phenylalanine. CDR3 DNA is the only sequence kept; it has 45 bases, read in frame from the first base.